This entry lists 2 T cell receptor beta chains sequenced from one sample in a study of T cell changes during pregnancy in multiple sclerosis. Generated by immunoSEQ multiplex PCR, the TCRdb table keeps only in-frame clones and is missing some. The table has under 50,000 clones, roughly 92% seen once; the top ten hold 0.3% to 0.4%. The sequences come from CD4+ T cells from peripheral blood mononuclear cells, collected in the second trimester of pregnancy. The origin of the receptors is a female donor in good health, enrolled as a control in a pregnancy study.

This chain connects TRBV6-6 to TRBJ2-7, with 9 bases aligning to TRBD1. The V and J ends lost 6 bases and 6 bases, in that order; junction bases with no gene match: 3. From germline, CDR1 is MNHNY and CDR2 SVGAGI (reference sequence). The CDR3 is made up of 12 amino acids. DNA of the CDR3: TGTGCCAGCAGACAGGGGGCTGGCGAGCAGTACTTC. This codes for CASRQGAGEQYF.

V and J are TRBV19 and TRBJ1-5, with D possibly matching TRBD1 (6 bases). V was trimmed by 5 bases and J by 2 bases, leaving 13 bases between them. The germline CDR1 and CDR2 sequences are LNHDA and SQIVND (reference sequence). The CDR3 sequence is 15 residues long. The CDR3 DNA reads as TGTGCCAGTAGTCCCCGGACAGAGGGCAATCAGCCCCAGCATTTT. Translated: CASSPRTEGNQPQHF.